This T cell receptor beta chain was profiled in a study of human T cells and chemical hapten exposure. This clonotype was counted at least ten times. A read error may explain this, as a much larger clone is one base away. Germline V CDR1 and CDR2: SEHNR, FQNEAQ (reference sequence). The CDR3 has 13 amino acids. Trimming pared 4 bases from V and 6 bases from J, leaving 7 bases between. Attachment of unique molecular identifiers to individual cDNA molecules was performed in the library. TCRdb analysed the 5' RACE reads with MiXCR anew, one entry per CDR3 protein. The repertoire includes about 140,000 distinct CDR3 sequences, roughly 4% of them detected once, and more than 1.2% sits in the top ten. Unseparated into fractions, whole blood served as the source from which total RNA was extracted.

The TCR originated in a female donor in good health. The chain couples TRBV7-9 to TRBJ2-6; D not certain. The CDR3 DNA is TGTGCCAGCAGCTCTGGTGAGGCCAACGTCCTGACTTTC. Translated: CASSSGEANVLTF.